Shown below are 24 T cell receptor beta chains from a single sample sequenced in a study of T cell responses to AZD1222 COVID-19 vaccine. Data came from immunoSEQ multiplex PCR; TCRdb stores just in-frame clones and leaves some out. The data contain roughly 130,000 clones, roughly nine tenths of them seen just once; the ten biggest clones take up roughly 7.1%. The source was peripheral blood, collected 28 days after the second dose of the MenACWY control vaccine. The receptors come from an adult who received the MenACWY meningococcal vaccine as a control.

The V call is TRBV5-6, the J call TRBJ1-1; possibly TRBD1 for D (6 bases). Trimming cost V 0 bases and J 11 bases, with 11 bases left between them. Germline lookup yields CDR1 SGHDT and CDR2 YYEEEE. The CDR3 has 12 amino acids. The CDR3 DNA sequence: TGTGCCAGCAGCTTGGAGGGGGTTGGCGCTTTCTTT. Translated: CASSLEGVGAFF.

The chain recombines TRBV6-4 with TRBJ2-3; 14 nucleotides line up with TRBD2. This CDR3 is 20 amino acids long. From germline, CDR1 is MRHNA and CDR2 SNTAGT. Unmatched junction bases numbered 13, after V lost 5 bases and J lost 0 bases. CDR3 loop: CASSKSGGTSGSLSTDTQYF. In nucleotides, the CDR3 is TGTGCCAGCAGTAAAAGCGGCGGGACTAGCGGGAGCCTTAGCACAGATACGCAGTATTTT.

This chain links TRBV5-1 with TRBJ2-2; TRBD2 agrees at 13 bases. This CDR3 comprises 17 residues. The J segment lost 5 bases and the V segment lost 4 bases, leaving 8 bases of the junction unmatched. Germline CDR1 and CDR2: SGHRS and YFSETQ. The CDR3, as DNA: TGCGCCAGCAGCAGAGGACTAGCGGGAGCTCTAACCGGGGAGCTGTTTTTT. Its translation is CASSRGLAGALTGELFF.

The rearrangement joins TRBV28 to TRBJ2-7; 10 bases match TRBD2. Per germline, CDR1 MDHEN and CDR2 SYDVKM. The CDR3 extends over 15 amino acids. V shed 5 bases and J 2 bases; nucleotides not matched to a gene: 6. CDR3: CASSTTSGLTYEQYF. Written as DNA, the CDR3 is TGTGCCAGCAGTACGACTAGCGGGCTAACCTACGAGCAGTACTTC.

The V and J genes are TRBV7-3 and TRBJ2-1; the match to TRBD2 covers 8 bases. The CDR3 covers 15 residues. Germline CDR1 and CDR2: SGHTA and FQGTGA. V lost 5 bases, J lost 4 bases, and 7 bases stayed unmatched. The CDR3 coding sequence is TGTGCCAGCAGCAAAACTAGCGGAGAATACAATGAGCAGTTCTTC. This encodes CASSKTSGEYNEQFF. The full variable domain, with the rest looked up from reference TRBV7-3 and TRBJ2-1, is GAGVSQTPSNKVTEKGKYVELRCDPISGHTALYWYRQSLGQGPEFLIYFQGTGAADDSGLPNDRFFAVRPEGSVSTLKIQRTERGDSAVYLCASSKTSGEYNEQFFGPGTRLTVL.

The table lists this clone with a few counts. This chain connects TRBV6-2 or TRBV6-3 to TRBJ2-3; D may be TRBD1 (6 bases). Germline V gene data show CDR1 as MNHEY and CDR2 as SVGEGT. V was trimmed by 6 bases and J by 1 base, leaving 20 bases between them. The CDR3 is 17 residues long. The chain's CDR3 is CASSLQTGIFGTDTQYF. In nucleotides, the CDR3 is TGTGCCAGCAGCCTCCAGACAGGCATCTTTGGCACAGATACGCAGTATTTT.

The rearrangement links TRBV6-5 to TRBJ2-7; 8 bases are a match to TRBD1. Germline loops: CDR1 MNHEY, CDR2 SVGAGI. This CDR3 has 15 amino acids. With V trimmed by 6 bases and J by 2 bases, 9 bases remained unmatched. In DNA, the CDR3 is TGTGCCAGCAGACCAGGACAGGGAGTCCCCTACGAGCAGTACTTC. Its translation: CASRPGQGVPYEQYF.

For the CDR3, the DNA is TGTGCCAGTAGTGGGGGAACCTACGAGCAGTACTTC. Its translation is CASSGGTYEQYF. The V and J genes are TRBV19 and TRBJ2-7; D is perhaps TRBD1 or TRBD2 (5 bases each). Looked up from germline, CDR1 is LNHDA and CDR2 is SQIVND (reference sequence). CDR3 length: 12 amino acids. V was clipped by 5 bases and J by 2 bases, with 7 bases between them. The entire variable domain, with the rest obtained from reference TRBV19 and TRBJ2-7, is as follows: DGGITQSPKYLFRKEGQNVTLSCEQNLNHDAMYWYRQDPGQGLRLIYYSQIVNDFQKGDIAEGYSVSREKKESFPLTVTSAQKNPTAFYLCASSGGTYEQYFGPGTRLTVT.

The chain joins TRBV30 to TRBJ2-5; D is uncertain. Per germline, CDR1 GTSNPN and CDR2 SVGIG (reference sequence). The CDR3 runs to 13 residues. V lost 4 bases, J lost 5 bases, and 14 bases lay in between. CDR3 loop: CAWILSQVETQYF. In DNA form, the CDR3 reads TGTGCCTGGATTTTGAGCCAGGTTGAGACCCAGTACTTC.

The chain's CDR3 is CASSSGEPSTDTQYF. The CDR3 bases are TGTGCCAGCAGTTCCGGGGAGCCAAGCACAGATACGCAGTATTTT. The J gene is TRBJ2-3, the V gene TRBV28; a weak D match, TRBD2 (5 bases). The V gene lost 4 bases and the J gene lost 0 bases, with 11 bases spanning the gap. This CDR3 region has 15 residues. CDR1 is MDHEN, CDR2 SYDVKM, per germline. Complete variable domain (other parts from reference TRBV28 and TRBJ2-3): DVKVTQSSRYLVKRTGEKVFLECVQDMDHENMFWYRQDPGLGLRLIYFSYDVKMKEKGDIPEGYSVSREKKERFSLILESASTNQTSMYLCASSSGEPSTDTQYFGPGTRLTVL.

The CDR3 region is CASSVVMDTGELFF. In DNA form, the CDR3 reads TGTGCCAGCAGCGTAGTCATGGACACCGGGGAGCTGTTTTTT. The chain joins TRBV9 to TRBJ2-2, with unresolved D. The CDR3 covers 14 residues. Trimming left V 0 bases short and J 3 bases short, with 6 bases between. Germline V CDR1 and CDR2: SGDLS, YYNGEE.

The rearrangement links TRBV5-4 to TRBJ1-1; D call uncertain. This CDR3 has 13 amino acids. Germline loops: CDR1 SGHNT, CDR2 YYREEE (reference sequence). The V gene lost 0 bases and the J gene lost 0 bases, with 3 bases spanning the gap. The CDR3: CASSLGLNTEAFF. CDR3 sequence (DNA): TGTGCCAGCAGCTTGGGCTTGAACACTGAAGCTTTCTTT.

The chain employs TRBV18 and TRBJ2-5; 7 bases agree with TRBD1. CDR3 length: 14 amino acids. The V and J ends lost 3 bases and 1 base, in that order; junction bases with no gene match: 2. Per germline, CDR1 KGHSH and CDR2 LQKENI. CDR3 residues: CASSPGTVQETQYF. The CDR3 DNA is TGTGCCAGCTCACCCGGGACAGTCCAAGAGACCCAGTACTTC.

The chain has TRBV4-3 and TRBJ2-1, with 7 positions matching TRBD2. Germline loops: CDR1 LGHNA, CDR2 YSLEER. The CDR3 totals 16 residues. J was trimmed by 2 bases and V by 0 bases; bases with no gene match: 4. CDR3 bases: TGCGCCAGCAGCCAAGAGTTAGCGGGTGCCTACAATGAGCAGTTCTTC. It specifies CASSQELAGAYNEQFF.

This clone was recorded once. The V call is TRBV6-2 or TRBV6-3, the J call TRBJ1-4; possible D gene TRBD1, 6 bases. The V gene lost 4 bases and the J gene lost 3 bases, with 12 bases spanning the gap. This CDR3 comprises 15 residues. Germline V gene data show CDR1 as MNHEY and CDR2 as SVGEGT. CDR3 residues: CASSSRDTSNEKLFF. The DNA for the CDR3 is TGTGCCAGCAGTTCCCGGGACACATCTAATGAAAAACTGTTTTTT.

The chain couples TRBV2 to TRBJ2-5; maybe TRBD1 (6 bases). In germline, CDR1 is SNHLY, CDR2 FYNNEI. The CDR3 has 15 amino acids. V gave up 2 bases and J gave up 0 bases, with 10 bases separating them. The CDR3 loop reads CASSETGTNQETQYF. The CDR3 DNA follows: TGTGCCAGCAGTGAAACCGGGACAAACCAAGAGACCCAGTACTTC.

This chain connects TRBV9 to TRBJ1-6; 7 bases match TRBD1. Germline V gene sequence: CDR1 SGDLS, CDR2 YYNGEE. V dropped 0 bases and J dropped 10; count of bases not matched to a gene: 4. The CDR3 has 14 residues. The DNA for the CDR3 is TGTGCCAGCAGCGTAGGGCAGGGGGGATCACCCCTCCACTTT. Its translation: CASSVGQGGSPLHF.

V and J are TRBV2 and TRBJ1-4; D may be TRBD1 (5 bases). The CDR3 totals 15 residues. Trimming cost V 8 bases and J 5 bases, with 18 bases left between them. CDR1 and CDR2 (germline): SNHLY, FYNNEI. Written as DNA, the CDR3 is TGTGCCAGCGTTCGGAGGCGGGGGGAGAATGAAAAACTGTTTTTT. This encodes CASVRRRGENEKLFF.

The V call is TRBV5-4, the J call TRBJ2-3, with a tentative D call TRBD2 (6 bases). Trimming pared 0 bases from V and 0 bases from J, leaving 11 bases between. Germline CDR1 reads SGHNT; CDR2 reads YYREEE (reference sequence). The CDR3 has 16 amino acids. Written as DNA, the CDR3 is TGTGCCAGCAGCTTGGATGGAGGGGCCAGCACAGATACGCAGTATTTT. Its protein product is CASSLDGGASTDTQYF.

DNA for the CDR3: TGTGCCAGCAGTGAATTCCGGACTAGCGGTAGCACAGATACGCAGTATTTT. This codes for CASSEFRTSGSTDTQYF. The V call is TRBV6-1, the J call TRBJ2-3, with 10 bases that match TRBD2. V lost 2 bases and J lost 0; bases outside the gene matches: 5. CDR1 MNHNS and CDR2 SASEGT come from the germline V gene. The CDR3 has 17 residues.

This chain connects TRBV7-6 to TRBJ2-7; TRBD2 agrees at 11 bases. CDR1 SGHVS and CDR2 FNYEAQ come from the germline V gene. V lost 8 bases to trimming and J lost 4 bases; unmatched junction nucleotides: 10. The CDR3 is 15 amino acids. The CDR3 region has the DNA TGTGCCAGCGCAACCGTAATAGCGGGAGGGTACGAGCAGTACTTC. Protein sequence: CASATVIAGGYEQYF.

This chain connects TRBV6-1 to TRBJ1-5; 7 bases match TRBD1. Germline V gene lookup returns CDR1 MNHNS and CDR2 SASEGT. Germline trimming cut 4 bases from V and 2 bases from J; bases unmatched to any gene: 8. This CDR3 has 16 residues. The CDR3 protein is CASSGTGPAGNQPQHF. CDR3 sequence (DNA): TGTGCCAGCAGTGGGACAGGCCCAGCAGGCAATCAGCCCCAGCATTTT.

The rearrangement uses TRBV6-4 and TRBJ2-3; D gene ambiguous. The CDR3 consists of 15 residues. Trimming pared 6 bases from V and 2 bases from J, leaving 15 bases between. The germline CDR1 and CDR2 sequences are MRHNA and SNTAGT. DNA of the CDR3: TGTGCCAGCAGCGCAGGCGAGTCACACACAGATACGCAGTATTTT. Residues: CASSAGESHTDTQYF.

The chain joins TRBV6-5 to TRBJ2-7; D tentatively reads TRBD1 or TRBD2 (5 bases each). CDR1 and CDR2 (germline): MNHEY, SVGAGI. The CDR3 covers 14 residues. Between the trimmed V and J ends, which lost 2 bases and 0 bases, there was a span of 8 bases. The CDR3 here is CASSYGDDSYEQYF. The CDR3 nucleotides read TGTGCCAGCAGTTACGGGGACGACTCCTACGAGCAGTACTTC.